This TCR beta chain came from a study of identical twins. Study findings and constraints: Memory repertoires lacked the insertion deficit that abundant cord blood beta clonotypes showed. When twins shared out-of-frame alpha sequences, those sequences had excess low generation probability. Cross-sectional statistical analysis, not tracking of the same donors, underpinned the conclusions.

V was shortened by 0 bases and J by 5 bases, with 10 bases between the two germline ends. The CDR3 totals 13 residues. Germline-derived CDR1 and CDR2 are DFQATT and SNEGSKA (reference sequence). Regarding this clonotype: Its cognate antigen is unknown.

TCRdb fed the 5' RACE reads into MiXCR, producing one record per CDR3 protein. The table has 510,000 or so distinct CDR3 sequences, around 15% seen once; the top ten hold roughly 0.44%. These data are also associated with another study on yellow fever vaccine responses in identical twins.

The genes are TRBV20-1 and TRBJ2-5; D is uncertain. The sequenced sample was CD4+ T cells sorted from blood. The sequence came from a young woman in good health. The CDR3 sequence: CSARDGRRETQYF. The CDR3 coding sequence is TGCAGTGCTAGAGACGGACGCAGGGAGACCCAGTACTTC.